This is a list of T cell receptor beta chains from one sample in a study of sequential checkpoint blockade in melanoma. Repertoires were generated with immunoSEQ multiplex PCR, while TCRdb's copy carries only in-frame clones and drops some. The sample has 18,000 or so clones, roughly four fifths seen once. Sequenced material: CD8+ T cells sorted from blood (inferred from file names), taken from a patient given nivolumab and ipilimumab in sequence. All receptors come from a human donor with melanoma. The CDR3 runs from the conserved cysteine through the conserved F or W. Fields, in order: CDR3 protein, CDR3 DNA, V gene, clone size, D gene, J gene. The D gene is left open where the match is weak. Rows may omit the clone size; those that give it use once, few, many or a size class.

CASSQGPSGSIYEQFF,TGCGCCAGCAGCCAGGGCCCTAGCGGGAGCATTTATGAGCAGTTCTTC,TRBV4-3,-,TRBD2,TRBJ2-1
CASSDLETSSYNEQFF,TGTGCCAGCAGTGACTTGGAGACGAGCTCCTACAATGAGCAGTTCTTC,TRBV6-4,medium-sized,-,TRBJ2-1
CASGPGGDTQYF,TGTGCCAGCGGCCCTGGTGGCGATACGCAGTATTTT,TRBV5-4,-,-,TRBJ2-3
CATRTDSYEQYF,TGTGCCACCAGGACAGACTCCTACGAGCAGTACTTC,TRBV28,-,-,TRBJ2-7
CASSLSSGGSYNEQFF,TGTGCCAGCAGCTTAAGCAGCGGGGGCTCCTACAATGAGCAGTTCTTC,TRBV7-2,-,TRBD2,TRBJ2-1
CASSPTGTGAEQYF,TGTGCCAGCAGTCCGACGGGAACAGGGGCCGAGCAGTACTTC,TRBV27,once,TRBD1,TRBJ2-7
CASSQGQSYEQYF,TGTGCCAGCAGCCAAGGACAGTCCTACGAGCAGTACTTC,TRBV2,once,-,TRBJ2-7
CASSQGTSGTYEQYF,TGCGCCAGCAGCCAAGGGACTAGCGGGACCTACGAGCAGTACTTC,TRBV4-3,-,TRBD2,TRBJ2-7
CASSKGVMGTEAFF,TGTGCCAGCAGTAAAGGGGTCATGGGCACTGAAGCTTTCTTT,TRBV27,-,-,TRBJ1-1
CASIEGPDSHQPQHF,TGTGCCAGCATCGAGGGTCCAGACTCCCATCAGCCCCAGCATTTT,TRBV6-1,-,-,TRBJ1-5
CASSYTANTEAFF,TGTGCCAGTAGTTATACAGCGAACACTGAAGCTTTCTTT,TRBV19,-,-,TRBJ1-1
CASSPTQGLAFLSSHEQYF,TGTGCCAGCAGTCCGACCCAGGGACTAGCCTTTTTGAGTTCCCACGAGCAGTACTTC,TRBV5-6,few,TRBD2,TRBJ2-7
CASSLGQSYEQYF,TGCGCCAGCAGCTTGGGACAGAGCTACGAGCAGTACTTC,TRBV5-1,-,-,TRBJ2-7
CASSPVVQEREGLVETQYF,TGTGCCAGCTCACCTGTTGTCCAAGAGCGGGAGGGCCTTGTGGAGACCCAGTACTTC,TRBV18,-,TRBD2,TRBJ2-5
CASSMSAGAVDEQFF,TGTGCCAGCAGTATGTCGGCGGGAGCGGTCGATGAGCAGTTCTTC,TRBV6-4,-,TRBD2,TRBJ2-1
CASSLALAANNEQFF,TGTGCCAGCAGCTTGGCCCTCGCGGCGAACAATGAGCAGTTCTTC,TRBV5-4,-,-,TRBJ2-1
CASSLLGQGVKGEQYF,TGTGCCAGCAGCTTACTTGGTCAGGGGGTAAAGGGCGAGCAGTACTTC,TRBV7-9,-,TRBD1,TRBJ2-7
CASSTRTSGTTDTQYF,TGTGCCAGTAGTACTCGGACTAGCGGGACCACAGATACGCAGTATTTT,TRBV19,-,TRBD2,TRBJ2-3
CASSVATDSGSVNTGELFF,TGTGCCAGCAGCGTAGCTACGGATAGCGGGAGTGTCAACACCGGGGAGCTGTTTTTT,TRBV9,-,TRBD2,TRBJ2-2
CASSAGILYNEQFF,TGTGCCAGCAGCGCGGGGATCTTGTACAATGAGCAGTTCTTC,TRBV9,-,-,TRBJ2-1
CASGLAGVETQYF,TGTGCTAGTGGTTTGGCAGGGGTCGAGACCCAGTACTTC,TRBV12-5,-,-,TRBJ2-5
CASSLDDRVGYEQYF,TGTGCCAGCAGCTTGGATGACAGGGTGGGCTACGAGCAGTACTTC,TRBV5-8,-,TRBD1,TRBJ2-7
CASSEAGSIYEQYF,TGTGCCAGCAGTGAGGCTGGTTCAATCTACGAGCAGTACTTC,TRBV6-1,-,-,TRBJ2-7
CAWSVRSESYEQYF,TGTGCCTGGAGTGTACGGTCTGAATCCTACGAGCAGTACTTC,TRBV30,-,-,TRBJ2-7
CASSELAVSYNEQFF,TGTGCCAGCAGTGAATTAGCGGTATCCTACAATGAGCAGTTCTTC,TRBV2,-,-,TRBJ2-1
CASRYTPTGGAYYEQYF,TGTGCCAGCAGATATACCCCAACAGGGGGTGCCTACTACGAGCAGTACTTC,TRBV5-8,medium-sized,TRBD1,TRBJ2-7
CASSDQSQQVGELFF,TGTGCCAGCAGCGACCAATCCCAGCAGGTCGGGGAGCTGTTTTTT,TRBV28,-,-,TRBJ2-2
CASSHTYEQYF,TGTGCCAGCAGCCACACCTACGAGCAGTACTTC,TRBV14,-,-,TRBJ2-7
CASSPGQGILYEQYF,TGTGCCAGCAGCCCCGGACAGGGGATTCTCTACGAGCAGTACTTC,TRBV7-9,-,TRBD1,TRBJ2-7
CASSPTGEETQYF,TGTGCCAGCAGCCCGACAGGAGAAGAGACCCAGTACTTC,TRBV11-2,-,-,TRBJ2-5
CASERSDQKTQYF,TGTGCTAGTGAAAGGAGCGACCAAAAGACCCAGTACTTC,TRBV12-5,once,-,TRBJ2-5
CASSLGTGDNTGELFF,TGCGCCAGCAGCTTAGGGACAGGAGATAACACCGGGGAGCTGTTTTTT,TRBV5-1,once,TRBD1,TRBJ2-2
CASSQYTGSNQPQHF,TGCGCCAGCAGCCAATATACAGGAAGCAATCAGCCCCAGCATTTT,TRBV4-3,-,-,TRBJ1-5
CASSLGQGVPYGYTF,TGTGCCAGCAGCTTGGGACAGGGGGTCCCCTATGGCTACACCTTC,TRBV7-9,-,TRBD1,TRBJ1-2
CASRAGWYNEQFF,TGTGCCAGCAGGGCCGGGTGGTACAATGAGCAGTTCTTC,TRBV25-1,-,-,TRBJ2-1
CAWRDNRVGGLYEQYF,TGTGCCTGGAGGGACAACAGGGTAGGGGGATTGTACGAGCAGTACTTC,TRBV30,-,-,TRBJ2-7
CASRGGRALDTQYF,TGTGCCAGCAGGGGCGGGAGGGCCTTGGATACGCAGTATTTT,TRBV7-9,-,TRBD2,TRBJ2-3
CASSITKGSFNQPQHF,TGTGCCAGTAGTATCACCAAGGGGTCCTTTAATCAGCCCCAGCATTTT,TRBV19,-,-,TRBJ1-5
CASSLGYSGSSYNEQFF,TGTGCCAGCAGTTTAGGTTATAGCGGGAGCTCCTACAATGAGCAGTTCTTC,TRBV27,once,TRBD2,TRBJ2-1
CASSLGTSGPGGEQFF,TGTGCCAGCAGCTTAGGGACTAGCGGGCCCGGGGGTGAGCAGTTCTTC,TRBV7-9,once,TRBD2,TRBJ2-1
CASSEELAGGYNEQFF,TGTGCCAGCAGTGAAGAACTAGCGGGGGGATACAATGAGCAGTTCTTC,TRBV2,-,TRBD2,TRBJ2-1
CASSQEGSGTSYEQYF,TGCGCCAGCAGCCAAGAGGGTAGCGGGACCTCCTACGAGCAGTACTTC,TRBV4-1,-,TRBD2,TRBJ2-7
CASSERDRVARDTQYF,TGTGCCAGCAGTGAACGGGACAGGGTGGCCCGGGATACGCAGTATTTT,TRBV6-1,-,TRBD1,TRBJ2-3
CASSDSGTGINEQFF,TGTGCCAGCAGTGACTCCGGGACAGGGATCAATGAGCAGTTCTTC,TRBV6-4,-,TRBD1,TRBJ2-1
CATSREGASGGYNEQFF,TGTGCCACCAGCAGAGAGGGTGCTAGCGGGGGGTACAATGAGCAGTTCTTC,TRBV15,-,TRBD2,TRBJ2-1
CASSDSSGGDYNEQFF,TGTGCCAGCAGTGACTCGAGCGGGGGGGATTACAATGAGCAGTTCTTC,TRBV6-4,-,TRBD2,TRBJ2-1
CASSLGAGTQYF,TGTGCCAGCAGCTTAGGCGCAGGGACGCAGTATTTT,TRBV11-1,few,-,TRBJ2-3
CASSLLRGSYNSPLHF,TGTGCCAGCAGCTTATTGCGGGGCTCCTATAATTCCCCCCTCCACTTT,TRBV7-2,-,-,TRBJ1-6
CASSQDTQGGYSPLHF,TGCGCCAGCAGCCAAGATACCCAGGGAGGATATTCACCCCTCCACTTT,TRBV4-3,-,-,TRBJ1-6
CASSASGGDSYEQYF,TGTGCCAGCAGTGCTTCGGGAGGGGACTCCTACGAGCAGTACTTC,TRBV6-1,-,TRBD2,TRBJ2-7
CASETGDMNTEAFF,TGTGCCAGCGAGACAGGGGACATGAACACTGAAGCTTTCTTT,TRBV6-1,-,TRBD1,TRBJ1-1
CASSYRGPYNEQFF,TGTGCCAGTAGTTACAGGGGCCCCTACAATGAGCAGTTCTTC,TRBV19,-,TRBD1,TRBJ2-1
CASSSAANTGELFF,TGTGCCAGCAGTTCCGCGGCGAACACCGGGGAGCTGTTTTTT,TRBV6-4,once,-,TRBJ2-2
CASRQLGYNEQFF,TGTGCCAGCAGGCAGCTCGGGTACAATGAGCAGTTCTTC,TRBV6-1,-,-,TRBJ2-1
CASSLSQYLVQGTNNEQFF,TGTGCCAGCAGCTTATCCCAATACCTCGTCCAGGGAACAAACAATGAGCAGTTCTTC,TRBV7-9,-,-,TRBJ2-1
CASSLGTSGSTEQFF,TGTGCCAGCAGCCTAGGGACTAGCGGGAGTACTGAGCAGTTCTTC,TRBV7-6,-,TRBD2,TRBJ2-1
CASTGLGGVQPQHF,TGTGCCAGCACGGGACTCGGCGGGGTTCAGCCCCAGCATTTT,TRBV28,-,-,TRBJ1-5
CASSFYSVPGGLFF,TGTGCCAGCAGTTTCTATTCGGTCCCCGGGGGGCTGTTTTTT,TRBV27,-,-,TRBJ2-2
CASSSRLAGRSEQYF,TGTGCCAGCAGTTCAAGACTAGCGGGACGTAGCGAGCAGTACTTC,TRBV7-9,-,TRBD2,TRBJ2-7
CASRPLTGGASEAFF,TGTGCCAGTAGGCCACTTACAGGGGGCGCTTCTGAAGCTTTCTTT,TRBV19,-,TRBD1,TRBJ1-1